This T cell receptor (beta chain) was found in a study of T cell responses to AZD1222 COVID-19 vaccine. Broader study findings: There were repertoire samples only from the period after the peak T cell response. Regions 160-218 and 743-854 dominated among vaccine-associated CD4 TCRs spanning spike. Females made up more of the donors, who were largely white British, and clonal diversity may have come out too low.

CDR1 and CDR2 from the germline V gene are LNHDA and SQIVND (reference sequence). Trimming removed 1 base at V and 8 bases at J, with 17 bases between. The CDR3 consists of 16 residues. With regard to this clone: The antigen remains unidentified.

The repertoire was sequenced with immunoSEQ multiplex PCR; TCRdb's copy has only in-frame clones and lacks some. The sample includes some 150,000 clones, around 89% of them seen just once. The chain employs TRBV19 and TRBJ2-2, with D perhaps assigned TRBD1 or TRBD2 (5 bases each). The sequence derives from an adult in good health. Material: peripheral blood, obtained on day 0 of AZD1222 vaccination. The CDR3 here is CASSIGRDRPAGELFF. The CDR3 region has the DNA TGTGCCAGTAGTATAGGTCGGGACCGGCCCGCGGGGGAGCTGTTTTTT.